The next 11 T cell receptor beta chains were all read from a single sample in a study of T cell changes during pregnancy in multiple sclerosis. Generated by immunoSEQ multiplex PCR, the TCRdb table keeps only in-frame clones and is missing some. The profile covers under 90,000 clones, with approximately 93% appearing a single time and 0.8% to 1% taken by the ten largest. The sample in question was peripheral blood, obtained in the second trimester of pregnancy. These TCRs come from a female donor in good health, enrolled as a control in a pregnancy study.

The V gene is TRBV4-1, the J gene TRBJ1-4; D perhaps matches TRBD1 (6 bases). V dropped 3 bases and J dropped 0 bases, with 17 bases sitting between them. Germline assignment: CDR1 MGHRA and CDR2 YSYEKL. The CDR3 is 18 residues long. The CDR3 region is CASSQLNREPPTNEKLFF. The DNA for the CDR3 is TGCGCCAGCAGCCAGCTAAACAGGGAACCCCCAACTAATGAAAAACTGTTTTTT.

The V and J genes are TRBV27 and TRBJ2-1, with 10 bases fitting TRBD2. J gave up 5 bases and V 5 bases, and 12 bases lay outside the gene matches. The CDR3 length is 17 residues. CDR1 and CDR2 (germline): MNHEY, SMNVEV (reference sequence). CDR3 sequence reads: CASSLLGAGGPNNEQFF. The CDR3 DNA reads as TGTGCCAGCAGTCTGCTCGGAGCGGGAGGGCCGAACAATGAGCAGTTCTTC.

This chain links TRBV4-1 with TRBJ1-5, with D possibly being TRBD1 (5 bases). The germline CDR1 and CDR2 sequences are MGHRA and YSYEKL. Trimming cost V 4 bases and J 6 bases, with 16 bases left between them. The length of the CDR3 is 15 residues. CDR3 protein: CASSPGQGVGQPQHF. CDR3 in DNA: TGCGCCAGCAGCCCAGGGCAGGGTGTAGGTCAGCCCCAGCATTTT.

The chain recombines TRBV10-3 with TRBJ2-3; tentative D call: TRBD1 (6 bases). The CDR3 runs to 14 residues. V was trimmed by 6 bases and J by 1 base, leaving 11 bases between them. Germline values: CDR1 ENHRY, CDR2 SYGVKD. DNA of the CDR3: TGTGCCATCAGAGGACAGCAGGGCACAGATACGCAGTATTTT. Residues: CAIRGQQGTDTQYF.

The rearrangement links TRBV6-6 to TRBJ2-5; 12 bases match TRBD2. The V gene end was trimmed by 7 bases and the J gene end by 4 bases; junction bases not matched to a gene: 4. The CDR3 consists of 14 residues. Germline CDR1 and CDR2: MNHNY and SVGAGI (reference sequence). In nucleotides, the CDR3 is TGTGCCAGCACCCTAGCGGGAGGGCGAGAGACCCAGTACTTC. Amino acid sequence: CASTLAGGRETQYF.

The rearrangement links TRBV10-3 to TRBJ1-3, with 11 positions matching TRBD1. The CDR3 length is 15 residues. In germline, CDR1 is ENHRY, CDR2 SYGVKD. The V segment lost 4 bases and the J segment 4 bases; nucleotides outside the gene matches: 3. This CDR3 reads CAISGTGGAGNTIYF. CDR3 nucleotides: TGTGCCATCAGTGGGACAGGGGGCGCGGGAAACACCATATATTTT.

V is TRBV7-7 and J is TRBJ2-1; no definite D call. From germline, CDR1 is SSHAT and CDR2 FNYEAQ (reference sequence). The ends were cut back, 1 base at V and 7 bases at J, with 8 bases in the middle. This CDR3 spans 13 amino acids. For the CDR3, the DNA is TGTGCCAGCAGCTTAGAAAACGGGAATGAGCAGTTCTTC. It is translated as CASSLENGNEQFF.

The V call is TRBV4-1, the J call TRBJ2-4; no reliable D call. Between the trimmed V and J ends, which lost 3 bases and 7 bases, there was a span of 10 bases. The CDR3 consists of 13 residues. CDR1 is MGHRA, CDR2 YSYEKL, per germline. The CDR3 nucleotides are TGCGCCAGCAGCCAGTTTGGGCAGAACATTCAGTACTTC. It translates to CASSQFGQNIQYF.

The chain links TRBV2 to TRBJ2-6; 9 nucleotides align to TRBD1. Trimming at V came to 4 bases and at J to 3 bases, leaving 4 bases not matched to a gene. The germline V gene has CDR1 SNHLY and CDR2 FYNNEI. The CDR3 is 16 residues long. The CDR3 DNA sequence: TGTGCCAGCAGTGTACAGGGGGCTGATGGGGCCAACGTCCTGACTTTC. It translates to CASSVQGADGANVLTF.

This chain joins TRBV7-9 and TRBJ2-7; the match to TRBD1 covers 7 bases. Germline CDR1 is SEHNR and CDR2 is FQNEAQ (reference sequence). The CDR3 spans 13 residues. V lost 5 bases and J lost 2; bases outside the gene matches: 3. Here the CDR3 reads CASSGDSPYEQYF. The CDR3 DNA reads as TGTGCCAGCAGCGGGGACAGTCCCTACGAGCAGTACTTC.

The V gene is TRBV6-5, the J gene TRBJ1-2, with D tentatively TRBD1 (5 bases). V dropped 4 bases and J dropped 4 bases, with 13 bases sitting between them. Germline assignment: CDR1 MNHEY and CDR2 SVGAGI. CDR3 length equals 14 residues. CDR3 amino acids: CASSWGDGFYGYTF. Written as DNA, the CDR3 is TGTGCCAGCAGTTGGGGGGACGGATTCTATGGCTACACCTTC.